The sequence of this T cell receptor beta chain was determined in a study of cytomegalovirus exposure and HLA in healthy donors. Study results and caveats: Three CMV-associated chains were confirmed in vitro to be specific for CMV antigens.

The assay was immunoSEQ multiplex PCR, and TCRdb's table has in-frame clones only and misses some. The data hold 100,000 to 150,000 clones, with approximately 90% observed a single time. Deletions cut 3 bases from V and 4 bases from J, with 18 bases between. The germline gives CDR1 LNHDA, CDR2 SQIVND (reference sequence). This CDR3 is built from 16 residues. Details on this clone: Its target is unknown.

J is TRBJ1-1 and V is TRBV19; possibly TRBD1 for D (5 bases). The clonotype comes from a woman aged 18-29 years in good health and CMV-seronegative. Material: PBMCs. The CDR3 nucleotides are TGTGCCAGTAGTATCAGAGGAGGGACGGGTCGCACTGAAGCTTTCTTT. It encodes CASSIRGGTGRTEAFF.